One and the same sample provided the 13 T cell receptor beta chains below, sequenced in a study of cytomegalovirus exposure and HLA in healthy donors. The PCR had 60 Vbeta and 13 Jbeta primers. The data were produced by immunoSEQ multiplex PCR, yet TCRdb's version contains in-frame clones alone and is incomplete. This table holds fewer than 250,000 clones, 75% to 85% found once. Sequencing input: PBMCs. The receptors here all came from a woman aged 45-59 years in good health and CMV-seronegative.

The chain's CDR3 is CASSQVGPAGANNEQFF. The CDR3, as DNA: TGTGCCAGCAGCCAAGTAGGCCCCGCGGGCGCTAACAATGAGCAGTTCTTC. This chain connects TRBV14 to TRBJ2-1; D is possibly TRBD2 (5 bases). Germline V CDR1 and CDR2: SGHDN, FVKESK. V was clipped by 1 base and J by 5 bases, with 18 bases between them. The CDR3 sequence is 17 residues long.

This clone was seen only once. This chain links TRBV27 with TRBJ1-1, with D maybe TRBD1 (5 bases). The CDR3 spans 13 residues. Trimming stripped 3 bases from V and 4 bases from J, with 9 bases between. Per germline, CDR1 MNHEY and CDR2 SMNVEV (reference sequence). CDR3 sequence reads: CASSLTGGTEAFF. In DNA form, the CDR3 reads TGTGCCAGCAGTTTGACGGGGGGCACTGAAGCTTTCTTT.

This clone appeared a single time. The rearrangement uses TRBV15 and TRBJ2-7; 9 bases align to TRBD1. This CDR3 spans 16 amino acids. V gave up 3 bases and J gave up 7 bases; unmatched junction bases: 13. Looked up from germline, CDR1 is LNHNV and CDR2 is YYDKDF (reference sequence). The CDR3 is CATSRVYGTGRGEQYF. CDR3 sequence (DNA): TGTGCCACCAGCAGGGTTTACGGGACAGGGCGTGGGGAGCAGTACTTC.

The genes are TRBV25-1 and TRBJ1-6, with D possibly matching TRBD1 (6 bases). Trimming shortened V by 6 bases and J by 8 bases, and 17 bases separated the two germline ends. This CDR3 has 15 residues. Germline CDR1 reads MGHDK; CDR2 reads SYGVNS. In nucleotides, the CDR3 is TGTGCCAGCAGAATGGGCACAGGGAGTTATTCACCCCTCCACTTT. It is translated as CASRMGTGSYSPLHF. Drawing the rest from reference TRBV25-1 and TRBJ1-6, the complete variable domain is EADIYQTPRYLVIGTGKKITLECSQTMGHDKMYWYQQDPGMELHLIHYSYGVNSTEKGDLSSESTVSRIRTEHFPLTLESARPSHTSQYLCASRMGTGSYSPLHFGNGTRLTVT.

The chain couples TRBV27 to TRBJ1-4; the D is unclear. Germline V gene lookup returns CDR1 MNHEY and CDR2 SMNVEV (reference sequence). The V end was cut by 6 bases, the J end by 10 bases, with 12 bases between. The CDR3 contains 12 residues. The CDR3 nucleotides are TGTGCCAGCAGCCGATGGGGAGGAAAACTGTTTTTT. This gives the protein CASSRWGGKLFF.

V is TRBV6-6 and J is TRBJ2-7, with D tentatively TRBD1 (5 bases). The CDR3 is 14 residues long. The V gene lost 2 bases and the J gene lost 2 bases, with 10 bases spanning the gap. Germline loops: CDR1 MNHNY, CDR2 SVGAGI (reference sequence). CDR3 DNA sequence: TGTGCCAGCAGTTACCTAAGCAGGGCCTACGAGCAGTACTTC. Protein sequence: CASSYLSRAYEQYF.

This clone was observed a single time. The rearrangement joins TRBV5-1 to TRBJ2-1; 11 nucleotides agree with TRBD2. Germline values: CDR1 SGHRS, CDR2 YFSETQ. With V trimmed by 1 base and J by 4 bases, 22 bases remained unmatched. This CDR3 is built from 22 residues. The CDR3 loop reads CASSLPSSGGLAAIVGYNEQFF. The CDR3 DNA is TGCGCCAGCAGCTTGCCATCCTCGGGGGGACTAGCGGCCATCGTAGGTTACAATGAGCAGTTCTTC.

Written as DNA, the CDR3 is TGTGCCAGCAGCCAAGGCCCTGTGTTAGCGGGAGTGATAGATACGCAGTATTTT. Translation gives CASSQGPVLAGVIDTQYF. The chain carries TRBV4-2 and TRBJ2-3; 9 nucleotides match TRBD2. CDR3 length: 18 amino acids. The trim removed 1 base at V and 5 bases at J, leaving 13 bases unmatched. Germline V lookup: CDR1 LGHNA, CDR2 YNFKEQ.

The chain joins TRBV19 to TRBJ1-4, with 10 bases aligning to TRBD1. The CDR3 is 17 amino acids. Looked up from germline, CDR1 is LNHDA and CDR2 is SQIVND (reference sequence). With 6 bases clipped from V and 8 bases from J, the junction kept 15 bases outside the gene matches. CDR3 bases: TGTGCCAGTAGGATCCGGGACAGGGGTGGTGCAAACGAAAAACTGTTTTTT. Its protein product is CASRIRDRGGANEKLFF.

This clone has a handful of counts. The chain combines TRBV4-3 with TRBJ1-5; D is undetermined. Germline V lookup: CDR1 LGHNA, CDR2 YSLEER. The V end lost 4 bases, the J end lost 2 bases, and 9 bases lay between the germline ends. This CDR3 is 14 amino acids long. The CDR3 here is CASSLESGNQPQHF. CDR3 nucleotides: TGCGCCAGCAGCCTGGAGAGTGGCAATCAGCCCCAGCATTTT.

This clone was seen only once. The gene calls are TRBV9 and TRBJ2-1; 13 bases are a match to TRBD2. The CDR3 extends over 17 amino acids. The germline V gene encodes CDR1 SGDLS and CDR2 YYNGEE. Trimming took 0 bases from V and 5 from J; bases not matched to a gene: 5. The DNA for the CDR3 is TGTGCCAGCAGCGTAGTGACTAGCGGGGGGAAGAACAATGAGCAGTTCTTC. Translated: CASSVVTSGGKNNEQFF.

The table lists this clone with a few counts. The chain employs TRBV19 and TRBJ1-2, with 9 bases matching TRBD1. Trimming took 6 bases from V and 3 from J; bases not matched to a gene: 5. Germline V gives CDR1 LNHDA, CDR2 SQIVND (reference sequence). The CDR3 totals 14 residues. In DNA form, the CDR3 reads TGTGCCAGTAGGCCGGGACAGGGTCACTATGGCTACACCTTC. Its protein product is CASRPGQGHYGYTF. Full variable domain (missing parts from reference TRBV19 and TRBJ1-2): DGGITQSPKYLFRKEGQNVTLSCEQNLNHDAMYWYRQDPGQGLRLIYYSQIVNDFQKGDIAEGYSVSREKKESFPLTVTSAQKNPTAFYLCASRPGQGHYGYTFGSGTRLTVV.

The chain's CDR3 is CSVVGTGTYEQYF. The DNA of the CDR3 is TGCAGCGTTGTCGGGACAGGGACCTACGAGCAGTACTTC. The rearrangement links TRBV29-1 to TRBJ2-7, with TRBD1 matching over 9 bases. The germline V gene has CDR1 SQVTM and CDR2 ANQGSEA. CDR3 size: 13 residues. Losses at the gene ends were 4 bases for V and 2 bases for J; bases not matched to a gene: 3.